This TCR beta chain was captured in a study of neurological immune-mediated disorders. Each CDR3 protein gets one entry after TCRdb re-called the 5' RACE reads with MiXCR. Of around 40,000 distinct CDR3 sequences in the sample, approximately 7.2% were seen once. Between the trimmed V and J ends, which lost 3 bases and 3 bases, there was a span of 9 bases. This CDR3 spans 13 amino acids. The germline V gene has CDR1 SQVTM and CDR2 ANQGSEA. V gene TRBV29-1 combines with J gene TRBJ2-1; TRBD2 might be the D (5 bases). Sequencing was done on a sample of CD4+ T cells from blood. The origin of this receptor is a man aged 45-65 years in good health. This chain's CDR3 is CSVEEEVYNEQFF. The CDR3, as DNA: TGCAGCGTTGAGGAGGAGGTCTACAATGAGCAGTTCTTC.